The 15 T cell receptor beta chains in this list originate from one sample, sequenced in a study of T cell responses to AZD1222 COVID-19 vaccine. The method was immunoSEQ multiplex PCR; TCRdb's version includes in-frame clones alone and lacks a portion of them. This sample has 130,000 or so clones, with 90% to 95% found just once. Sequenced here: peripheral blood, sampled on day 0 of AZD1222 vaccination. These receptors were collected from an adult in good health.

The chain employs TRBV28 and TRBJ2-3, with 9 positions matching TRBD2. Trimming took 6 bases from V and 2 from J; bases not matched to a gene: 12. CDR1 MDHEN and CDR2 SYDVKM come from the germline V gene. This CDR3 spans 17 amino acids. The CDR3 loop reads CASSPAGRGGTTDTQYF. The DNA for the CDR3 is TGTGCCAGCAGCCCAGCTGGGCGGGGGGGAACCACAGATACGCAGTATTTT.

The J gene is TRBJ1-1, the V gene TRBV7-2; the D gene is possibly TRBD1 (6 bases). Germline CDR1 and CDR2: SGHTA and FQGNSA. The CDR3 extends over 14 amino acids. The V end lost 5 bases, the J end lost 0 bases, and 10 bases lay between the germline ends. The CDR3 sequence is CASSPQGLNTEAFF. CDR3 bases: TGTGCCAGCAGCCCACAGGGCTTGAACACTGAAGCTTTCTTT.

The chain employs TRBV18 and TRBJ2-5; D gene uncertain. Trimming removed 6 bases from V and 0 bases from J, with 8 bases in between. CDR3 length: 13 residues. Germline CDR1 is KGHSH and CDR2 is LQKENI. The CDR3 region has the DNA TGTGCCAGCTCCATCAGGAACCAAGAGACCCAGTACTTC. This codes for CASSIRNQETQYF.

For this clone: A read error may produce the germline difference seen at one junction end. V gene TRBV15 combines with J gene TRBJ1-5; D not resolved. The length of the CDR3 is 16 residues. In germline, CDR1 is LNHNV, CDR2 YYDKDF (reference sequence). CDR3 nucleotide sequence: TGTGCCACCAGCAGAGATCCGGATAGGGCTGATCAACCCCAGCATTTT. Amino acid sequence: CATSRDPDRADQPQHF.

J is TRBJ2-5 and V is TRBV12-5; 10 positions agree with TRBD2. V shed 3 bases and J 5 bases; nucleotides not matched to a gene: 6. This CDR3 spans 15 amino acids. The germline V gene encodes CDR1 LGHNT and CDR2 FRNRAP. The chain's CDR3 is CASGLGLAVGETQYF. The CDR3 DNA follows: TGTGCTAGTGGTTTAGGACTAGCGGTGGGGGAGACCCAGTACTTC. Full variable domain (remainder filled in from reference TRBV12-5 and TRBJ2-5): DARVTQTPRHKVTEMGQEVTMRCQPILGHNTVFWYRQTMMQGLELLAYFRNRAPLDDSGMPKDRFSAEMPDATLATLKIQPSEPRDSAVYFCASGLGLAVGETQYFGPGTRLLVL.

The CDR3, as DNA: TGTGCCAGCAGCCATACGCTACAAGGGCCCTATGGCTACACCTTC. Translation: CASSHTLQGPYGYTF. V usage is TRBV4-2 and J usage is TRBJ1-2; D ambiguous. This CDR3 comprises 15 residues. From germline, CDR1 is LGHNA and CDR2 YNFKEQ. Trimming stripped 3 bases from V and 4 bases from J, with 15 bases between.

This rearrangement joins TRBV5-1 to TRBJ2-1; TRBD2 is a possible D gene (5 bases). Germline V gene sequence: CDR1 SGHRS, CDR2 YFSETQ. The CDR3 contains 12 residues. The ends were cut back, 2 bases at V and 6 bases at J, with 6 bases in the middle. The CDR3: CASSLTSNEQFF. DNA of the CDR3: TGCGCCAGCAGCTTAACTAGCAATGAGCAGTTCTTC.

The table lists this clone with a count of one. The rearrangement joins TRBV9 to TRBJ1-1; D call uncertain. Trimming stripped 0 bases from V and 0 bases from J, with 6 bases between. The length of the CDR3 is 14 residues. Germline CDR1 SGDLS, CDR2 YYNGEE. Here the CDR3 reads CASSVGSMNTEAFF. The CDR3 DNA sequence: TGTGCCAGCAGCGTAGGCAGCATGAACACTGAAGCTTTCTTT.

The chain recombines TRBV2 with TRBJ2-1; 9 bases match TRBD2. J lost 4 bases, V lost 1 base, and 2 bases had no gene match. The CDR3 has 15 residues. CDR1 SNHLY and CDR2 FYNNEI come from the germline V gene. The CDR3 DNA follows: TGTGCCAGCAGTGAAGGAACTAGCGGGTACAATGAGCAGTTCTTC. This gives the protein CASSEGTSGYNEQFF.

The chain recombines TRBV19 with TRBJ1-2; 7 nucleotides agree with TRBD1. After removal of 3 bases from V and 0 bases from J, the junction contained 13 bases not matched to a gene. This CDR3 is 18 amino acids long. The germline CDR1 and CDR2 sequences are LNHDA and SQIVND (reference sequence). The CDR3 sequence is CASSIGTDRVRANYGYTF. CDR3 bases: TGTGCCAGTAGTATTGGGACCGACAGGGTCAGAGCTAACTATGGCTACACCTTC.

V is TRBV30 and J is TRBJ1-1; unclear D gene. Trimming took off 0 bases at V and 5 bases at J, with 4 bases between the two ends. CDR3 length: 11 amino acids. Germline assignment: CDR1 GTSNPN and CDR2 SVGIG (reference sequence). DNA of the CDR3: TGTGCCTGGAGTGTATATACTGAAGCTTTCTTT. It encodes CAWSVYTEAFF.

The chain links TRBV11-2 to TRBJ1-1, with D uncertain. V gave up 6 bases and J gave up 0 bases, with 26 bases separating them. CDR1 and CDR2 (germline): SGHAT, FQNNGV. The CDR3 is made up of 19 amino acids. The CDR3, as DNA: TGTGCCAGCAGATCCCCCCGGCAGACTAAAAGGGTATTGAACACTGAAGCTTTCTTT. It specifies CASRSPRQTKRVLNTEAFF. Supplemented by reference TRBV11-2 and TRBJ1-1, the full variable domain reads EAGVAQSPRYKIIEKRQSVAFWCNPISGHATLYWYQQILGQGPKLLIQFQNNGVVDDSQLPKDRFSAERLKGVDSTLKIQPAKLEDSAVYLCASRSPRQTKRVLNTEAFFGQGTRLTVV.

The rearrangement joins TRBV7-3 to TRBJ2-1, with 8 positions matching TRBD2. The ends lost 2 bases at V and 5 bases at J; junction bases unmatched: 8. The germline CDR1 and CDR2 sequences are SGHTA and FQGTGA. The CDR3 is made up of 16 amino acids. Here the CDR3 reads CASSLAGGASHNEQFF. The CDR3 DNA follows: TGTGCCAGCAGCTTAGCCGGGGGGGCCTCTCACAATGAGCAGTTCTTC.

The CDR3: CASSLSVTGTEGYTF. CDR3 DNA sequence: TGTGCCAGCAGTTTATCGGTGACAGGGACAGAAGGCTACACCTTC. J is TRBJ1-2 and V is TRBV27, with 7 positions matching TRBD1. The CDR3 is 15 amino acids. V dropped 0 bases and J dropped 8; count of bases not matched to a gene: 9. CDR1 and CDR2 (germline): MNHEY, SMNVEV (reference sequence).

This clone was counted a few times. This chain uses TRBV5-4 with TRBJ2-7; 7 nucleotides agree with TRBD1. The V gene's germline CDR1 is SGHNT and CDR2 YYREEE (reference sequence). The CDR3 has 16 residues. Trimming at V came to 4 bases and at J to 3 bases, leaving 13 bases not matched to a gene. CDR3 region: CASSPQIDRANYEQYF. CDR3 DNA: TGTGCCAGCAGCCCCCAAATCGACAGGGCGAACTACGAGCAGTACTTC.